The subject of this entry is one T cell receptor (beta chain). The data belong to a study of blood T cell repertoires in COVID-19. About the study: Samples of COVID-19 (acute and convalescent) were obtained from the United States, Italy and Spain. Sample material is recorded as cDNA or gDNA derived from T cells, B-cell-depleted T cells, or PBMCs.

This CDR3 is 15 amino acids long. The germline gives CDR1 LGHDT, CDR2 YNNKEL (reference sequence). Trimming removed 4 bases at V and 1 base at J, with 11 bases between. Authors' analysis steps: Amplification with reference gene primers provided the estimates of nucleated cell counts. Assay used: immunoSEQ multiplex PCR; TCRdb lists only in-frame clones, some missing. The V and J calls and clone size come from that table; D and trimming were worked out from the DNA. The sample has around 110,000 clones, 75% to 90% seen once. Input material: peripheral blood. This clonotype was sampled from a young man with acute or convalescent COVID-19. The chain employs TRBV3-1 (or the pseudogene TRBV3-2) and TRBJ2-1, with D perhaps matching TRBD2 (5 bases). The DNA of the CDR3 is TGTGCCAGCAGCCCCCTGAGCGGATCCTACAATGAGCAGTTCTTC. The encoded protein is CASSPLSGSYNEQFF.